This T cell receptor beta chain was sequenced for a study of shared clonotypes between healthy human individuals. Profiling relied on immunoSEQ multiplex PCR, and the TCRdb table lists in-frame clones only, not all of them. The sample includes around 690,000 clones, about 90% seen only once; the top ten take about 33%. Germline CDR1 and CDR2: SEHNR and FQNEAQ (reference sequence). V was pared by 4 bases and J by 2 bases, with 6 bases of the junction left unmatched. This CDR3 region has 16 residues. As concerns this clone: Its antigen is still unknown.

Each donor was a Caucasian adult residing in Nashville, Tennessee. Overall study findings and caveats: It was the non-shared clonotypes that had lower generation probabilities than clonotypes shared by all four donors. Blood was the only sampled material, and tissue repertoires likely differ.

Specimen: memory CD8+ T cells from PBMCs. Subset here: CD45RO+ cells pooled with CCR7-negative TemRA cells. The rearrangement links TRBV7-9 to TRBJ1-3; 9 positions agree with TRBD1. This sequence was found in a man aged 18-30 years in good health. Some clones in this sample may be carry-over from other donors' samples. This CDR3 is CASSYPRTGAGNTIYF. Here the CDR3 DNA reads TGTGCCAGCAGCTACCCCCGGACAGGGGCTGGAAACACCATATATTTT. Supplemented by reference TRBV7-9 and TRBJ1-3, the full variable domain reads DTGVSQNPRHKITKRGQNVTFRCDPISEHNRLYWYRQTLGQGPEFLTYFQNEAQLEKSRLLSDRFSAERPKGSFSTLEIQRTEQGDSAMYLCASSYPRTGAGNTIYFGEGSWLTVV.